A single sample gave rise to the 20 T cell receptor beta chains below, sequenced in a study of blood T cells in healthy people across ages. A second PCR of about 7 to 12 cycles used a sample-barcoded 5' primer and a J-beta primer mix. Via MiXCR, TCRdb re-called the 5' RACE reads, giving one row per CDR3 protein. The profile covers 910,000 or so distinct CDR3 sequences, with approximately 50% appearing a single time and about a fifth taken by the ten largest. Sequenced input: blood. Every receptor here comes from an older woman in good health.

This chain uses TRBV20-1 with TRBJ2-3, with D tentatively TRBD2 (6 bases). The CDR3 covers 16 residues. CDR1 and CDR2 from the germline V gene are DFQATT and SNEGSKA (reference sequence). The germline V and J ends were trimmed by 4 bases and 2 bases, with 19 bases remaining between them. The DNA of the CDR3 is TGCAGTGCTAAGGATTTAGCGGTACCAAACACAGATACGCAGTATTTT. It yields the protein CSAKDLAVPNTDTQYF.

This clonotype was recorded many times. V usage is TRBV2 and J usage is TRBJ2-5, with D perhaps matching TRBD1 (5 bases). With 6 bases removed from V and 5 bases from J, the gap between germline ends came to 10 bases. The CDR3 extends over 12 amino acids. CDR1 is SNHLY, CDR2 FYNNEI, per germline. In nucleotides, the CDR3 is TGTGCCAGCAGGCCAGCAGGGGAGACCCAGTACTTC. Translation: CASRPAGETQYF.

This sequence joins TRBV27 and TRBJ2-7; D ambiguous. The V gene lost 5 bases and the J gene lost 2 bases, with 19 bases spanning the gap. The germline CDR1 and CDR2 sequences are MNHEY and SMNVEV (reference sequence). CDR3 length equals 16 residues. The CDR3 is CASSPSTGESPYEQYF. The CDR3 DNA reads TGTGCCAGCAGTCCGTCCACTGGGGAAAGCCCCTACGAGCAGTACTTC.

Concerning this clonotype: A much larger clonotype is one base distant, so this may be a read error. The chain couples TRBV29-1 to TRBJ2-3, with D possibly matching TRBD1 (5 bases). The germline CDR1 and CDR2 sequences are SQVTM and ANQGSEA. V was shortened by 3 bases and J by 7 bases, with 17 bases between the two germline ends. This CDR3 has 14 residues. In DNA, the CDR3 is TGCAGCGTTGACGAAGGGGTCTTAGTGAATACGCAGTATTTT. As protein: CSVDEGVLVNTQYF.

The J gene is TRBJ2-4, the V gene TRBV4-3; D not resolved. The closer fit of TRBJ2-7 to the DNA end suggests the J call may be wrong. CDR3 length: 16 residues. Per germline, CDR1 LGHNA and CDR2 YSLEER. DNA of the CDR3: TGCGCCAGCAGCCCGAAAGGTCAATCTTTTCGGTCCGAGCAGTACTTC. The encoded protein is CASSPKGQSFRSEQYF.

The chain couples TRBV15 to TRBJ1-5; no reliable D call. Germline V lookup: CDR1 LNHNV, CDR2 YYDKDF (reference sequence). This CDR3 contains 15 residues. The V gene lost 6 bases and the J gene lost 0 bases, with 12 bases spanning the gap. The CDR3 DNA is TGTGCCACCAGTCTCTTTGTGTATAGCAATCAGCCCCAGCATTTT. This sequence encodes CATSLFVYSNQPQHF. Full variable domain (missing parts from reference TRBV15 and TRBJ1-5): DAMVIQNPRYQVTQFGKPVTLSCSQTLNHNVMYWYQQKSSQAPKLLFHYYDKDFNNEADTPDNFQSRRPNTSFCFLDIRSPGLGDTAMYLCATSLFVYSNQPQHFGDGTRLSIL.

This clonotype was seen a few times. The CDR3 spells CSARTGSHEQYF. The DNA of the CDR3 is TGCAGTGCCAGGACAGGGTCTCACGAGCAGTACTTC. V is TRBV20-1 and J is TRBJ2-7; TRBD1 matches at 8 bases. The CDR3 contains 12 residues. V lost 6 bases and J lost 5; bases outside the gene matches: 6. Germline loops: CDR1 DFQATT, CDR2 SNEGSKA (reference sequence).

CDR3 sequence reads: CASSRSSANYNEQFF. The DNA for the CDR3 is TGTGCCAGCAGCCGATCTAGCGCAAACTACAATGAGCAGTTCTTC. The rearrangement links TRBV7-2 to TRBJ2-1; D may be TRBD2 (6 bases). Per the germline V gene, CDR1 is SGHTA and CDR2 is FQGNSA. This CDR3 is 15 amino acids long. Deletions cut 5 bases from V and 3 bases from J, with 14 bases between. The full variable domain, in which reference TRBV7-2 and TRBJ2-1 provide the parts outside the CDR3, is GAGVSQSPSNKVTEKGKDVELRCDPISGHTALYWYRQSLGQGLEFLIYFQGNSAPDKSGLPSDRFSAERTGGSVSTLTIQRTQQEDSAVYLCASSRSSANYNEQFFGPGTRLTVL.

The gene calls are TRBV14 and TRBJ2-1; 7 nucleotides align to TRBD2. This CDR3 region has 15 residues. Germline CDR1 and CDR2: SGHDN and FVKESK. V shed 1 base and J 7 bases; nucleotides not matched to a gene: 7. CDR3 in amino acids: CASSQGTRQLNEQFF. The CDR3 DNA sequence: TGTGCCAGCAGCCAAGGGACTAGACAGCTTAATGAGCAGTTCTTC.

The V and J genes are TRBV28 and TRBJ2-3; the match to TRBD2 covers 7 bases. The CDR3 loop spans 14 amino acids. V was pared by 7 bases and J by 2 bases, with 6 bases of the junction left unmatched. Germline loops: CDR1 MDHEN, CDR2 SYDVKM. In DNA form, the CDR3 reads TGTGCCAGCACCTACGGGAGGAACACAGATACGCAGTATTTT. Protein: CASTYGRNTDTQYF.

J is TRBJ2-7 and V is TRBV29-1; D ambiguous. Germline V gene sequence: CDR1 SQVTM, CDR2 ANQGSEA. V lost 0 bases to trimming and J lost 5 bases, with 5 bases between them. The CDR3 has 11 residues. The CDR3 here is CSVEDGNEQYF. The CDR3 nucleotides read TGCAGCGTTGAAGATGGGAACGAGCAGTACTTC.

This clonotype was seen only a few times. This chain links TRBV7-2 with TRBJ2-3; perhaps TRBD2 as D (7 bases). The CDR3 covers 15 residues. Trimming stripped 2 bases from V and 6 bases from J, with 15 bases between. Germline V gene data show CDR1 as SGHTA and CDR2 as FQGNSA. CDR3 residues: CASSLTAAGADTQYF. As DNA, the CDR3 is TGTGCCAGCAGCTTAACGGCCGCGGGGGCGGATACGCAGTATTTT. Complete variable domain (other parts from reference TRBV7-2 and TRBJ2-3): GAGVSQSPSNKVTEKGKDVELRCDPISGHTALYWYRQSLGQGLEFLIYFQGNSAPDKSGLPSDRFSAERTGGSVSTLTIQRTQQEDSAVYLCASSLTAAGADTQYFGPGTRLTVL.

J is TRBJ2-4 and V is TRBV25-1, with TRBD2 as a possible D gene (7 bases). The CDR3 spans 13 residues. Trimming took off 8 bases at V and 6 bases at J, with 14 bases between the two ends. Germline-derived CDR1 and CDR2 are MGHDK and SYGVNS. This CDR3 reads CASWGGGANIQYF. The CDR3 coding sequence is TGTGCCAGCTGGGGAGGGGGTGCAAACATTCAGTACTTC.

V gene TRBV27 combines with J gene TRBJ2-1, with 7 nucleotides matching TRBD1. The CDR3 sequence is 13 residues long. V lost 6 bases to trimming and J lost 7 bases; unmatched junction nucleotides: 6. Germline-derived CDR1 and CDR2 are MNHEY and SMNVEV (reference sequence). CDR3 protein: CASRKTGRNEQFF. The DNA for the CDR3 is TGTGCCAGCAGAAAGACAGGGCGTAATGAGCAGTTCTTC.

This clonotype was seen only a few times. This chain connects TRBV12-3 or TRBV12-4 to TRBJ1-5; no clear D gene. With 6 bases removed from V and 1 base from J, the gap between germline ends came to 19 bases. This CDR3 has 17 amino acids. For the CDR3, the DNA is TGTGCCAGCAGGGAGGAGGCGGGCAGGTTAAGCAATCAGCCCCAGCATTTT. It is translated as CASREEAGRLSNQPQHF.

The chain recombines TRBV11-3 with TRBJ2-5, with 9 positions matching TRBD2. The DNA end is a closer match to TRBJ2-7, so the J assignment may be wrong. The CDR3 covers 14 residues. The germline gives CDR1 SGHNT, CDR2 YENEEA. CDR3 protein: CASSGGTSTSEQYF. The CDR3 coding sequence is TGTGCCAGCAGCGGGGGGACTAGCACGTCCGAGCAGTACTTC.

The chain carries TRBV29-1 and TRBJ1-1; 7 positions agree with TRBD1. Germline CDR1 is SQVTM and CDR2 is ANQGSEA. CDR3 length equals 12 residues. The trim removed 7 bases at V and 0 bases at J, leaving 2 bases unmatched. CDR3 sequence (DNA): TGCAGCGGAGGGGGCATGAACACTGAAGCTTTCTTT. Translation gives CSGGGMNTEAFF.

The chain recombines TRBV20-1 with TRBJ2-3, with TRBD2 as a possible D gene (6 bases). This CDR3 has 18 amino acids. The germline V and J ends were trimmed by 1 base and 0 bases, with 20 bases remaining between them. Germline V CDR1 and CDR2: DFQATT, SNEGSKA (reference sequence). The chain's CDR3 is CSARGDDAVAVSTDTQYF. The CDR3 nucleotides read TGCAGTGCTAGAGGTGACGACGCCGTAGCGGTGAGCACAGATACGCAGTATTTT.

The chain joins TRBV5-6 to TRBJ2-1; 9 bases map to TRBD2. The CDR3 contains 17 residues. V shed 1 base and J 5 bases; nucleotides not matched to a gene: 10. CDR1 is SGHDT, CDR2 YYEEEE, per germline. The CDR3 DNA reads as TGTGCCAGCAGCTTGCTAGGCAAGGCGGGAGGGCACAATGAGCAGTTCTTC. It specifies CASSLLGKAGGHNEQFF.

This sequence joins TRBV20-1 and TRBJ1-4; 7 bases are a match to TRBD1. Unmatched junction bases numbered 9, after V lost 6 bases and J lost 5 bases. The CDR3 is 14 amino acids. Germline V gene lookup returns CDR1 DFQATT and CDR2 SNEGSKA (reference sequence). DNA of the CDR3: TGCAGTGCGAGATCGACAGGGAGAAATGAAAAACTGTTTTTT. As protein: CSARSTGRNEKLFF.